This TCR beta chain was recovered during a study of T cell responses to AZD1222 COVID-19 vaccine. Study-level information: Pooling of second doses given at about 4 or about 12 weeks was done.

Method: immunoSEQ multiplex PCR; TCRdb's copy keeps in-frame clones and lacks some. The repertoire includes 100,000 or so clones, 70% to 90% of them detected once, and over 1.2% sits in the top ten. Losses at the gene ends were 6 bases for V and 1 base for J; bases not matched to a gene: 9. CDR1 and CDR2 from the germline V gene are MDHEN and SYDVKM. The CDR3 is made up of 17 amino acids. Sequences were derived from peripheral blood, sampled on day 0 of AZD1222 vaccination. The rearrangement joins TRBV28 to TRBJ2-7; 13 positions match TRBD2. This TCR was recovered from an adult in good health. Here the CDR3 reads CASSLRPGLAGSYEQYF. Here the CDR3 DNA reads TGTGCCAGCAGCCTTCGACCGGGACTAGCGGGGTCCTACGAGCAGTACTTC.